The rows below give T cell receptor beta chains drawn from one sample of a study of T-cell memory formation after mild COVID-19. MiXCR, applied by TCRdb to the 5' RACE reads, yields one record per CDR3 protein. The sample contains approximately 210,000 distinct CDR3 sequences, 18% of which appear only once. The sequenced material came from PBMCs or a T cell subset sorted from them (not recorded which). The receptors stem from an adult woman who had mild COVID-19 (a few samples of this study predate the infection). Cell type and time point are not known. CDR3s include the opening cysteine and the closing phenylalanine or tryptophan. Each record gives: D gene, clone size, V gene, J gene, CDR3 DNA, CDR3 protein. The D gene is left open where the match is weak. The size of a clone is reported for some rows only, either as once, few or many, or as a class for expanded clones.

d_call: TRBD2
clone_size: NA
v_call: TRBV28
j_call: TRBJ2-7
cdr3_nt: TGTGCCAGCAGTGAAGCTAGCGGGAGATCGTACGAGCAGTACTTC
cdr3_aa: CASSEASGRSYEQYF

d_call: NA
clone_size: NA
v_call: TRBV7-9
j_call: TRBJ2-1
cdr3_nt: TGTGCCAGCAGCTTACCGTCTGCCGGCAATGAGCAGTTCTTC
cdr3_aa: CASSLPSAGNEQFF

d_call: NA
clone_size: NA
v_call: TRBV15
j_call: TRBJ2-7
cdr3_nt: TGTGCCACCAGCAGAGCCCGGACAGAAGCGGGCGAGCAGTACTTC
cdr3_aa: CATSRARTEAGEQYF

d_call: NA
clone_size: few
v_call: TRBV7-3
j_call: TRBJ2-6
cdr3_nt: TGTGCCAGCAGCGACAGAGGGGCAGGTTCGGCCAACGTCCTGACTTTC
cdr3_aa: CASSDRGAGSANVLTF

d_call: NA
clone_size: NA
v_call: TRBV6-5
j_call: TRBJ2-7
cdr3_nt: TGTGCCAGCAGTTACGAATCCTACGAGCAGTACTTC
cdr3_aa: CASSYESYEQYF

d_call: TRBD1
clone_size: NA
v_call: TRBV18
j_call: TRBJ1-1
cdr3_nt: TGTGCCAGCTCACCAGACAGGGGATATTCTGAAGCTTTCTTT
cdr3_aa: CASSPDRGYSEAFF

d_call: NA
clone_size: many
v_call: TRBV20-1
j_call: TRBJ2-5
cdr3_nt: TGCAGTGCTATCCCAGCGGGTAAAGAGACCCAGTACTTC
cdr3_aa: CSAIPAGKETQYF

d_call: NA
clone_size: few
v_call: TRBV4-2
j_call: TRBJ2-5
cdr3_nt: TGTGCCAGCAGCCAAGCGGGGGCCTACCAAGAGACCCAGTACTTC
cdr3_aa: CASSQAGAYQETQYF

d_call: NA
clone_size: NA
v_call: TRBV5-1
j_call: TRBJ1-1
cdr3_nt: TGCGCCAGCAGCTTGGTCTGGTCGGTGGCTGAAGCTTTCTTT
cdr3_aa: CASSLVWSVAEAFF

d_call: TRBD2
clone_size: NA
v_call: TRBV7-2
j_call: TRBJ2-5
cdr3_nt: TGTGCCAGCAGCTTAGATTTCCCCGGGACTAGCGGGAGAGGGGAGACCCAGTACTTC
cdr3_aa: CASSLDFPGTSGRGETQYF

d_call: TRBD1
clone_size: few
v_call: TRBV29-1
j_call: TRBJ1-5
cdr3_nt: TGCAGCGTCGCCACAGGGGATAGGAATCAGCCCCAGCATTTT
cdr3_aa: CSVATGDRNQPQHF

d_call: NA
clone_size: NA
v_call: TRBV7-9
j_call: TRBJ2-1
cdr3_nt: TGTGCCAGCAGCTCATACGAGCAGTTCTTC
cdr3_aa: CASSSYEQFF

d_call: TRBD2
clone_size: few
v_call: TRBV11-2
j_call: TRBJ2-1
cdr3_nt: TGTGCCAGCAAGATACTAGCGGGCTCCCCGGGAGACAATGAGCAGTTCTTC
cdr3_aa: CASKILAGSPGDNEQFF

d_call: NA
clone_size: NA
v_call: TRBV12-3/TRBV12-4
j_call: TRBJ1-2
cdr3_nt: TGTGCCAGCAGTTTAACGCTACAGGGTGGCTACACCTTC
cdr3_aa: CASSLTLQGGYTF

d_call: NA
clone_size: many
v_call: TRBV19
j_call: TRBJ2-7
cdr3_nt: TGTGCCAGTAGTTCCGTTCAGGATTCCTCCTACGAGCAGTACTTC
cdr3_aa: CASSSVQDSSYEQYF

d_call: NA
clone_size: few
v_call: TRBV7-2
j_call: TRBJ1-4
cdr3_nt: TGTGCCAGCAGCTTAGTTACCTCGTTTGCAACTAATGAAAAACTGTTTTTT
cdr3_aa: CASSLVTSFATNEKLFF

d_call: NA
clone_size: NA
v_call: TRBV27
j_call: TRBJ1-1
cdr3_nt: TGTGCCAGCAGGCGAGACGTGGGAGTGGGGAACACTGAAGCTTTCTTT
cdr3_aa: CASRRDVGVGNTEAFF

d_call: NA
clone_size: many
v_call: TRBV20-1
j_call: TRBJ1-2
cdr3_nt: TGCAGTGCTAGAGATCCCAGGGGCTATGGCTACACCTTC
cdr3_aa: CSARDPRGYGYTF

d_call: NA
clone_size: NA
v_call: TRBV20-1
j_call: TRBJ1-2
cdr3_nt: TGCAGTGCTCCCTTCCCCCCAAATGGCTACACCTTC
cdr3_aa: CSAPFPPNGYTF

d_call: TRBD1
clone_size: few
v_call: TRBV20-1
j_call: TRBJ1-1
cdr3_nt: TGCAGTGCCGCGGCAGGGGGGAACACTGAAGCTTTCTTT
cdr3_aa: CSAAAGGNTEAFF

d_call: NA
clone_size: many
v_call: TRBV11-2
j_call: TRBJ2-1
cdr3_nt: TGTGCCAGCAGCCCGATCCCACCGGGTTCCTACAATGAGCAGTTCTTC
cdr3_aa: CASSPIPPGSYNEQFF

d_call: NA
clone_size: NA
v_call: TRBV20-1
j_call: TRBJ2-1
cdr3_nt: TGCAGTGCTAGAGCCCCCGAAGTATCCCAGTATTTCTACAATGAGCAGTTCTTC
cdr3_aa: CSARAPEVSQYFYNEQFF

d_call: NA
clone_size: few
v_call: TRBV5-1
j_call: TRBJ2-3
cdr3_nt: TGCGCCAGCAGACCTGGGTCACCTAGCACAGATACGCAGTATTTT
cdr3_aa: CASRPGSPSTDTQYF

d_call: NA
clone_size: NA
v_call: TRBV19
j_call: TRBJ2-7
cdr3_nt: TGTGCCAGTAGTATTGAGGGGCGGGACCCCTACGAGCAGTACTTC
cdr3_aa: CASSIEGRDPYEQYF

d_call: NA
clone_size: few
v_call: TRBV5-1
j_call: TRBJ2-7
cdr3_nt: TGCGCCAGCAGCTTGGGAGTGTCTCGTCTCTACGAGCAGTACTTC
cdr3_aa: CASSLGVSRLYEQYF

d_call: NA
clone_size: NA
v_call: TRBV6-1
j_call: TRBJ1-2
cdr3_nt: TGTGCCACCACTCCGGACGGAGGGCCCTATGGCTACACCTTC
cdr3_aa: CATTPDGGPYGYTF

d_call: NA
clone_size: few
v_call: TRBV10-3
j_call: TRBJ2-7
cdr3_nt: TGTGCCATCAGTGAAGGCCGGGGGCAATACGAGCAGTACTTC
cdr3_aa: CAISEGRGQYEQYF

d_call: NA
clone_size: NA
v_call: TRBV7-7
j_call: TRBJ2-5
cdr3_nt: TGTGCTAGCAGCTTAAGCGGAACGAGCCAAGAGACCCAGTACTTC
cdr3_aa: CASSLSGTSQETQYF

d_call: NA
clone_size: NA
v_call: TRBV20-1
j_call: TRBJ1-1
cdr3_nt: TGCAGTGCGACTCCGGGACGGGGAAACACTGAAGCTTTCTTT
cdr3_aa: CSATPGRGNTEAFF

d_call: TRBD1
clone_size: few
v_call: TRBV4-1
j_call: TRBJ1-2
cdr3_nt: TGCGCCAGCAGGAAAGACAGGGGGCCATACTATGGCTACACCTTC
cdr3_aa: CASRKDRGPYYGYTF

d_call: NA
clone_size: few
v_call: TRBV24-1
j_call: TRBJ1-1
cdr3_nt: TGTGCCACCAGTGACTCCCGAGAGACAGGCCTGAACACTGAAGCTTTCTTT
cdr3_aa: CATSDSRETGLNTEAFF

d_call: NA
clone_size: few
v_call: TRBV7-9
j_call: TRBJ2-3
cdr3_nt: TGTGCCAGCAGCCAAATAGCGGAGTGGGATACGCAGTATTTT
cdr3_aa: CASSQIAEWDTQYF

d_call: NA
clone_size: NA
v_call: TRBV19
j_call: TRBJ1-5
cdr3_nt: TGTGCCAGTAGTATGACGTGGGACAGCAATCAGCCCCAGCATTTT
cdr3_aa: CASSMTWDSNQPQHF

d_call: NA
clone_size: NA
v_call: TRBV6-5
j_call: TRBJ2-1
cdr3_nt: TGTGCCAGCAGTACGGGTGGGGATTACAATGAGCAGTTCTTC
cdr3_aa: CASSTGGDYNEQFF

d_call: NA
clone_size: few
v_call: TRBV19
j_call: TRBJ2-2
cdr3_nt: TGTGCCAGTAGTATCTTAAACACCGGGGAGCTGTTTTTT
cdr3_aa: CASSILNTGELFF

d_call: NA
clone_size: few
v_call: TRBV18
j_call: TRBJ2-6
cdr3_nt: TGTGCCAGCTCATCGAACAGGCTCCCCTCTGGGGCCAACGTCCTGACTTTC
cdr3_aa: CASSSNRLPSGANVLTF

d_call: NA
clone_size: many
v_call: TRBV7-9
j_call: TRBJ1-6
cdr3_nt: TGTGCCAGCAGTGCGGGGCAGGGGAGCTCCTATAATTCACCCCTCCACTTT
cdr3_aa: CASSAGQGSSYNSPLHF

d_call: NA
clone_size: NA
v_call: TRBV2
j_call: TRBJ1-1
cdr3_nt: TGTGCCAGCACTCTAAGGTGGGGCAGCAGGAACACTGAAGCTTTCTTT
cdr3_aa: CASTLRWGSRNTEAFF

d_call: NA
clone_size: NA
v_call: TRBV4-1
j_call: TRBJ1-2
cdr3_nt: TGCGCCAGCAGCCAAGCGGAGGGATACTATGGCTACACCTTC
cdr3_aa: CASSQAEGYYGYTF

d_call: NA
clone_size: NA
v_call: TRBV7-7
j_call: TRBJ2-1
cdr3_nt: TGTGCTAGCAGTCAAGGCCGGGACTACAATGAGCAGTTCTTC
cdr3_aa: CASSQGRDYNEQFF

d_call: TRBD1
clone_size: NA
v_call: TRBV5-1
j_call: TRBJ2-7
cdr3_nt: TGCGCCAGCAGCTTGGCCCCCGGACAGGTCGAGCAGTACTTC
cdr3_aa: CASSLAPGQVEQYF

d_call: TRBD2
clone_size: many
v_call: TRBV7-2
j_call: TRBJ2-1
cdr3_nt: TGTGCCAGCAGCTTAGTGCCACTAGCGGGAGGAGTGGATGAGCAGTTCTTC
cdr3_aa: CASSLVPLAGGVDEQFF

d_call: TRBD1
clone_size: few
v_call: TRBV11-1
j_call: TRBJ2-5
cdr3_nt: TGTGCCAGCACCGGACAGGGGCAAGAGACCCAGTACTTC
cdr3_aa: CASTGQGQETQYF

d_call: NA
clone_size: many
v_call: TRBV5-5
j_call: TRBJ1-1
cdr3_nt: TGTGCCAGCAGCAAGCAGAGGGGGAACACTGAAGCTTTCTTT
cdr3_aa: CASSKQRGNTEAFF

d_call: NA
clone_size: NA
v_call: TRBV12-5
j_call: TRBJ1-1
cdr3_nt: TGTGCTAGTGGTCTCGGGAACAGCATGAACACTGAAGCTTTCTTT
cdr3_aa: CASGLGNSMNTEAFF